This section outlines one T cell receptor (beta chain) sequence together with its context. As yet, its antigen is unknown. The sample is drawn from a study of blood T cells in healthy people across ages. Study-level results: Donors of long life had a larger count of naive CD4+ cells and greater diversity than aged donors. Expanded clonotype changes were possibly confounded by unknown donor CMV status. PBMC samples, being unsorted, prevented any conclusive comparison of naive and antigen-experienced cells.

In germline, CDR1 is LGHNA, CDR2 YNFKEQ. V trimming: 1 base; J trimming: 3 bases; junction bases outside the gene matches: 11. CDR3 size: 19 residues. The use of a sample-barcoded 5' primer and a J-beta primer mix characterized a second PCR of roughly 6 to 11 cycles. TCRdb re-analysed the 5' RACE reads in MiXCR, keeping a single row per CDR3 protein. Of approximately 790,000 distinct CDR3 sequences in the sample, approximately 67% were seen once. PBMCs numbering at least 7 million were isolated per sample. The chain combines TRBV4-2 with TRBJ2-7, with 14 nucleotides matching TRBD2. The clonotype originates from a man between 25 and 39 years old in good health. The sample taken for sequencing was blood. Written as DNA, the CDR3 is TGTGCCAGCAGCCAAGTTGGACTAGCGGGGGGAACCGGCGACTACGAGCAGTACTTC. Residues: CASSQVGLAGGTGDYEQYF.